Described below is a single T cell receptor beta chain sequence and its context. Its target is unknown. The sequenced template was RNA, covering the TCR beta CDR3 region. The first-round RT-PCR employed HTBI primers together with the Qiagen OneStep RT-PCR kit. A multiplex PCR was then performed as the second round. TCRdb recomputed calls from the multiplex PCR reads with MiXCR, one row per CDR3 protein. The profile covers about 210,000 distinct CDR3 sequences, with under 30% appearing a single time and 9.1% taken by the ten largest. This CDR3 comprises 14 residues. Between the trimmed V and J ends, which lost 7 bases and 9 bases, there was a span of 21 bases. This entry comes from a study of Graves' ophthalmopathy and Graves' hyperthyroidism. Overall study: No treatment had been given when peripheral blood was collected at initial diagnosis.

Overall study results and limits: Most thyroid clonotypes with frequency above 0.001 were detected in blood too.

The material sequenced was peripheral blood. The chain couples TRBV12-3 or TRBV12-4 to TRBJ1-2, with TRBD1 as a possible D gene (6 bases). The receptor was isolated from a man between 45 and 60 years old with Graves' ophthalmopathy. The CDR3 DNA reads as TGTGCCAGCACCACCCAAGGACAGTCCTTTAGCTACACCTTC. Amino acid sequence: CASTTQGQSFSYTF.